The T cell receptor (beta chain) described here comes from a study of CD8 T cells in acute hepatitis C reinfection. Study-wide context: CD8+ T cells specific for HCV NS3-1073 were sequenced. General study points: Preferential TRBV04 and TRBV06 usage appeared in all groups and was not explained by the naive pool. A V04-02/J02-02 clonotype was among about a dozen public ones, independent of outcome. Acute resolver, follow-up resolver and acute chronic samples had similar high diversity.

CDR1 and CDR2 from the germline V gene are SGHDN and FVKESK. The CDR3 runs 17 residues. V shed 2 bases and J 3 bases; nucleotides not matched to a gene: 8. Libraries were prepared by immunoSEQ multiplex PCR; TCRdb keeps only in-frame clonotypes and omits some of them. The sample records more than 1,000 clones, about 62% being singletons. Time point noted: at least 347 days after estimated infection, following spontaneous clearance. Hepatitis C virus-specific T cells were sequenced directly ex vivo without in vitro expansion. A positive HCV RNA or antibody test following a negative test within 24 weeks defined acute primary infection.

The sample was HCV NS3-1073 tetramer-sorted CD8+ T cells from PBMCs, taken at follow-up. The sequence came from a middle-aged man who spontaneously cleared hepatitis C infection. The rearrangement links TRBV14 to TRBJ2-2; 8 bases are a match to TRBD1. CDR3 sequence (DNA): TGTGCCAGCAGCCAATTTTCAGGGACAGGTTACACCGGGGAGCTGTTTTTT. This sequence encodes CASSQFSGTGYTGELFF.